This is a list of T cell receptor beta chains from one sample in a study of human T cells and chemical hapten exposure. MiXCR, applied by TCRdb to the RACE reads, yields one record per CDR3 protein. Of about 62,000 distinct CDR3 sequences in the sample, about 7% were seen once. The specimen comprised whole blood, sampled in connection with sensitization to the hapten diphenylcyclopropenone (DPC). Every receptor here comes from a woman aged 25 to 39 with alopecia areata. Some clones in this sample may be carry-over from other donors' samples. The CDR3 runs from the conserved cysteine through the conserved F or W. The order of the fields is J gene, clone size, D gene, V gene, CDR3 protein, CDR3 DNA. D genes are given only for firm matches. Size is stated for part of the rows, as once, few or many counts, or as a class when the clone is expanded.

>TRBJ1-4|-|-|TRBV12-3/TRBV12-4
CASSFRSVATNEKLFF
TGTGCCAGCAGTTTCAGGTCTGTCGCAACTAATGAAAAACTGTTTTTT
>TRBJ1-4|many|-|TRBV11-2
CASSEVGHEKLFF
TGTGCCAGCAGCGAGGTGGGGCATGAAAAACTGTTTTTT
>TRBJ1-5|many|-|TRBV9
CASSRGDQPQHF
TGTGCCAGCAGCCGAGGGGATCAGCCCCAGCATTTT
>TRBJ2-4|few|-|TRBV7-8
CASSFGAAKNIQYF
TGTGCCAGCAGCTTTGGGGCGGCCAAAAACATTCAGTACTTC
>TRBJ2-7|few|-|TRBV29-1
CSVGGGTGMLNYEQYF
TGCAGCGTTGGAGGGGGAACAGGCATGCTGAACTACGAGCAGTACTTC
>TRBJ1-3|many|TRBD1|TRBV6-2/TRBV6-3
CASRPTTGSGNTIYF
TGTGCCAGCAGGCCAACGACAGGGTCTGGAAACACCATATATTTT
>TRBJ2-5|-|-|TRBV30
CAWSTGVSAEETQYF
TGTGCCTGGAGTACAGGCGTGAGCGCGGAGGAGACCCAGTACTTC
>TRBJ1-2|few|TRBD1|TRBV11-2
CASSSLTGQGNYGYTF
TGTGCCAGCAGCTCCCTCACCGGACAGGGGAACTATGGCTACACCTTC
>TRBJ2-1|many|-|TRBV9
CASSDNWGSYNEQFF
TGTGCCAGCAGCGACAATTGGGGCTCCTACAATGAGCAGTTCTTC
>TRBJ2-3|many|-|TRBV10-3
CAISATPPRTDTQYF
TGTGCCATCAGTGCGACCCCCCCCCGCACAGATACGCAGTATTTT
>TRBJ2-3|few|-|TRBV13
CASSLKRTDTQYF
TGTGCCAGCAGCTTAAAGCGGACAGATACGCAGTATTTT
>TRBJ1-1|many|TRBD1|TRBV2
CASTSGTGVNTEAFF
TGTGCCAGCACTTCCGGGACAGGTGTTAACACTGAAGCTTTCTTT
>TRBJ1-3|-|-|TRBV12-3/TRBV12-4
CASTQGNTIYF
TGTGCCAGCACGCAGGGGAACACCATATATTTT
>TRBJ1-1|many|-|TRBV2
CASSPTTLGDTEAFF
TGTGCCAGCAGCCCAACGACACTGGGAGACACTGAAGCTTTCTTT
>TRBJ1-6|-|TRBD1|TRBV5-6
CASSWGVHRGYNSPLHF
TGTGCCAGCAGCTGGGGCGTACACAGGGGGTATAATTCACCCCTCCACTTT
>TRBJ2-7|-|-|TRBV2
CASSGVYEQYF
TGTGCCAGCAGTGGAGTCTACGAGCAGTACTTC
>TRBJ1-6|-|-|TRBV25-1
CASSERATRSPLHF
TGTGCCAGCAGTGAAAGGGCTACACGGTCACCCCTCCACTTT
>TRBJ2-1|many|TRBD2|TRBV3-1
CASSVHTSGGPNEQFF
TGTGCCAGCAGCGTGCACACTAGCGGGGGCCCGAATGAGCAGTTCTTC
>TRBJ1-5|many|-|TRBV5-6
CASSLRGSNQPQHF
TGTGCCAGCAGCTTGAGGGGTAGCAATCAGCCCCAGCATTTT
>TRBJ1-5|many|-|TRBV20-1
CSAAGSNQPQHF
TGCAGTGCAGCAGGTAGCAATCAGCCCCAGCATTTT
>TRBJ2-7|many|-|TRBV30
CAWSDTRYEQYF
TGTGCCTGGAGTGACACCCGCTACGAGCAGTACTTC
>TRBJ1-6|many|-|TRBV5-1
CASSFGTQNSPLHF
TGCGCCAGCAGCTTTGGGACACAAAATTCACCCCTCCACTTT
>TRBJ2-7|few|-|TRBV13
CASSLLRAEVWEQYF
TGTGCCAGCAGCTTACTACGGGCGGAAGTGTGGGAGCAGTACTTC
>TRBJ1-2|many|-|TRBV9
CASSAYTGFNYGYTF
TGTGCCAGCAGTGCTTATACAGGATTTAACTATGGCTACACCTTC
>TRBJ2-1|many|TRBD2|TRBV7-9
CASSSSGGAVNEQFF
TGTGCCAGCAGCTCTAGCGGGGGGGCCGTCAATGAGCAGTTCTTC
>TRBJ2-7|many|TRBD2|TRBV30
CACSTTSDVAYEQYF
TGTGCCTGCTCGACGACTAGCGATGTGGCCTACGAGCAGTACTTC
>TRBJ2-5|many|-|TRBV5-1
CASSLVQETQYF
TGCGCCAGCAGCTTGGTACAAGAGACCCAGTACTTC
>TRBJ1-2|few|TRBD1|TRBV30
CAWSTGTENGYTF
TGTGCCTGGAGCACCGGGACAGAGAATGGCTACACCTTC
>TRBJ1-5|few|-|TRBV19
CASSVPVRGQPQHF
TGTGCCAGTAGTGTACCCGTTCGGGGACAGCCCCAGCATTTT
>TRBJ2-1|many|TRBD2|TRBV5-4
CASSTKSGVFPNEQFF
TGTGCCAGCAGCACCAAGAGCGGGGTTTTCCCCAATGAGCAGTTCTTC
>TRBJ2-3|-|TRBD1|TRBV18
CASSPRTGTGRTDTQYF
TGTGCCAGCTCACCAAGGACGGGGACAGGGAGAACAGATACGCAGTATTTT
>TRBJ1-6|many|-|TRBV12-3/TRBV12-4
CASSLALWRTVNSPLHF
TGTGCCAGCAGTTTAGCCCTTTGGAGGACGGTAAATTCACCCCTCCACTTT
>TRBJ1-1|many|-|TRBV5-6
CASSLGGQNTEAFF
TGTGCCAGCAGCTTGGGGGGACAGAACACTGAAGCTTTCTTT
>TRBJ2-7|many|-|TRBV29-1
CSVGQFLNSYEQYF
TGCAGCGTTGGACAGTTTCTCAATTCCTACGAGCAGTACTTC
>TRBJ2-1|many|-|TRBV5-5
CASSTPGAHNEQFF
TGTGCCAGCAGCACGCCAGGGGCCCACAATGAGCAGTTCTTC
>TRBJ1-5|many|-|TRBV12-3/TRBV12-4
CASSLISLLGLGNQPQHF
TGTGCCAGCAGTTTAATATCACTTCTGGGGTTGGGCAATCAGCCCCAGCATTTT
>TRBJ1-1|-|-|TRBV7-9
CASSRTGAFF
TGTGCCAGCAGTAGGACTGGAGCTTTCTTT
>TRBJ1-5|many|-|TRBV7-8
CASSLGTVTRPQHF
TGTGCCAGCAGCTTAGGAACAGTGACCAGGCCCCAGCATTTT
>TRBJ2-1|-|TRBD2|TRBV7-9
CASSSAYRGLAVSSYNEQFF
TGTGCCAGCAGCTCCGCCTACAGAGGACTAGCGGTGAGCTCCTACAATGAGCAGTTCTTC
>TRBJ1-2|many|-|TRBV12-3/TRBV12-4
CASLRTATYGYTF
TGTGCCAGCCTCAGGACAGCTACCTATGGCTACACCTTC
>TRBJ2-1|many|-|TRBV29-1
CSVRGQAYNEQFF
TGCAGCGTTCGAGGGCAAGCCTACAATGAGCAGTTCTTC
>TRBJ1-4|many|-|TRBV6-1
CASSGVSTNEKLFF
TGTGCCAGCAGTGGAGTATCAACTAATGAAAAACTGTTTTTT
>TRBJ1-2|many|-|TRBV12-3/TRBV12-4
CASSLGGLPNYGYTF
TGTGCCAGCAGTTTAGGAGGCCTCCCTAACTATGGCTACACCTTC
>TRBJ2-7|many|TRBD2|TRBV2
CASRARGGGSYEQYF
TGTGCCAGCAGGGCGAGGGGCGGGGGATCCTACGAGCAGTACTTC
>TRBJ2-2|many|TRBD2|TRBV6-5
CASGSSGNTGELFF
TGTGCCAGCGGATCTAGCGGGAACACCGGGGAGCTGTTTTTT
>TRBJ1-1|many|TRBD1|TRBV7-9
CASSHRTGGMNTEAFF
TGTGCCAGCAGCCATCGGACAGGGGGGATGAACACTGAAGCTTTCTTT
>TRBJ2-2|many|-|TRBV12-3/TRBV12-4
CASSLDQNTGELFF
TGTGCCAGCAGTTTAGACCAGAACACCGGGGAGCTGTTTTTT
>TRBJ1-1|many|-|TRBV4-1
CASSQEHREEHTEAFF
TGCGCCAGCAGCCAAGAGCACAGGGAAGAACACACTGAAGCTTTCTTT
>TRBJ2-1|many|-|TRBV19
CASSVQRGNYEQFF
TGTGCCAGTAGTGTTCAACGGGGGAACTATGAGCAGTTCTTC
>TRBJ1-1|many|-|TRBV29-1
CSVEDREGRNTEAFF
TGCAGCGTTGAAGACAGGGAGGGCAGGAACACTGAAGCTTTCTTT
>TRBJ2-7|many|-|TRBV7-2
CASSPGRDIEQYF
TGTGCCAGCAGCCCCGGCCGGGACATCGAGCAGTACTTC
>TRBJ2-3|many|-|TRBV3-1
CASSQVYRSLADTQYF
TGTGCCAGCAGCCAAGTATATAGATCGTTAGCAGATACGCAGTATTTT
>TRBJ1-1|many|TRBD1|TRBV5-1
CASSPGQDHTEAFF
TGCGCCAGCAGCCCGGGACAGGATCACACTGAAGCTTTCTTT
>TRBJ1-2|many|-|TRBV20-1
CSASGPHGYTF
TGCAGTGCTAGTGGGCCTCATGGCTACACCTTC
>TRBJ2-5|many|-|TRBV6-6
CASVRDIQETQYF
TGTGCCAGCGTTCGGGACATCCAAGAGACCCAGTACTTC
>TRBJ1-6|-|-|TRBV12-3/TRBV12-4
CASSRTGLSPLHF
TGTGCCAGCAGCAGAACAGGTCTCTCACCCCTCCACTTT
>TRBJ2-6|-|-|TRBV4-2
CASSQVTRSGANVLTF
TGTGCCAGCAGCCAAGTCACCCGCTCTGGGGCCAACGTCCTGACTTTC